The T cell receptor (beta chain) described here comes from a study of blood T cell repertoires in COVID-19. Profiled with immunoSEQ multiplex PCR; TCRdb holds only in-frame clones, not every one. Seen here are 200,000 to 250,000 clones, roughly 84% observed once, and the top ten hold 3.6%. Germline values: CDR1 SGHRS, CDR2 YFSETQ. Trimming at V came to 3 bases and at J to 1 base, leaving 8 bases not matched to a gene. The CDR3 covers 17 residues. This rearrangement joins TRBV5-1 to TRBJ2-2, with TRBD1 matching over 8 bases. The sequenced material came from peripheral blood. This TCR came from a woman of 80 years or more with acute or convalescent COVID-19. CDR3 nucleotide sequence: TGCGCCAGCAGCTCGATTGGGGGGACAGGGAACACCGGGGAGCTGTTTTTT. Translating it yields CASSSIGGTGNTGELFF.